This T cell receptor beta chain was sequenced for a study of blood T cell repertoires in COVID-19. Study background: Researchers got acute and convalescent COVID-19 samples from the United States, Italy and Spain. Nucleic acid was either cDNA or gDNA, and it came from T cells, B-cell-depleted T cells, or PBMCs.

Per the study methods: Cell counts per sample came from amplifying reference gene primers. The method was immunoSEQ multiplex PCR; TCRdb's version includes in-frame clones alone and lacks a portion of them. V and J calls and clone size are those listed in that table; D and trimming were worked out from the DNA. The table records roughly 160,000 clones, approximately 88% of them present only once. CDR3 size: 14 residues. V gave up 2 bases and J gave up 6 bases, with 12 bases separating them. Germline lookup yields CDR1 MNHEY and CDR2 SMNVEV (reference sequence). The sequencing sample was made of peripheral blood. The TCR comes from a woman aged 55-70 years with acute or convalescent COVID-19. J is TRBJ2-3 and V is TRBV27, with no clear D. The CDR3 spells CASSLRFTVDTQYF. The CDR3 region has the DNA TGTGCCAGCAGTTTAAGATTCACAGTCGATACGCAGTATTTT.